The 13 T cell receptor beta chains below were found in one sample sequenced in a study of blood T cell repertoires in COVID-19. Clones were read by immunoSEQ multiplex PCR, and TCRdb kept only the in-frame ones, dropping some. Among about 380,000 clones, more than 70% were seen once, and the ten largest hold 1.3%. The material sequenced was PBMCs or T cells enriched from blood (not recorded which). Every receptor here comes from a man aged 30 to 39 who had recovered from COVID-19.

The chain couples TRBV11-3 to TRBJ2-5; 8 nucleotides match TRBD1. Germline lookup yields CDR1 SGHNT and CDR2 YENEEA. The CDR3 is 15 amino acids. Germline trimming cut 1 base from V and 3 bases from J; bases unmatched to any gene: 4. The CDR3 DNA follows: TGTGCCAGCAGCTTAGGCTACAGGGGGGAAGAGACCCAGTACTTC. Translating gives CASSLGYRGEETQYF.

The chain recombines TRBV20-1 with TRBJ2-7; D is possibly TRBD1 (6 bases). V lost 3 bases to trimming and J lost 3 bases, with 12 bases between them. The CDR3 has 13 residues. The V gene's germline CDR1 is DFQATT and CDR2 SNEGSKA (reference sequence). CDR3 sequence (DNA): TGCAGTGCTAGTTCCCCAGGGGTCTACGAGCAGTACTTC. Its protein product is CSASSPGVYEQYF.

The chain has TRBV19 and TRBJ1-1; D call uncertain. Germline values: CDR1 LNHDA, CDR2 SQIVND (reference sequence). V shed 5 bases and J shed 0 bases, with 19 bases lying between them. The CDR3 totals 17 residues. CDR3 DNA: TGTGCCAGTAGTCCTTCGAGCCCGGGTTTTATGAACACTGAAGCTTTCTTT. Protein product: CASSPSSPGFMNTEAFF.

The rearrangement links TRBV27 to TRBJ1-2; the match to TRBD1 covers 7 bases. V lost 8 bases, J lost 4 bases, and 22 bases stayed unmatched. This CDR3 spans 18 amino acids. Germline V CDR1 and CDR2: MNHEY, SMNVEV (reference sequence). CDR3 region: CASGPMTGYIGFGYGYTF. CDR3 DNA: TGTGCCAGCGGACCGATGACAGGGTATATTGGTTTTGGCTATGGCTACACCTTC.

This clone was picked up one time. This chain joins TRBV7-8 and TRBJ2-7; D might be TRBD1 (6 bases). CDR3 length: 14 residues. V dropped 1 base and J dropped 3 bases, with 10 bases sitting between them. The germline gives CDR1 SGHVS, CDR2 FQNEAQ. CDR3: CASSLEGDNYEQYF. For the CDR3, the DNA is TGTGCCAGCAGCTTAGAAGGGGACAACTACGAGCAGTACTTC.

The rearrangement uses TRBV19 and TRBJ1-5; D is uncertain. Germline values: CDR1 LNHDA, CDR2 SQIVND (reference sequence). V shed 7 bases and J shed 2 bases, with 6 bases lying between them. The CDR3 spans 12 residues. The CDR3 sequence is CASTIGNQPQHF. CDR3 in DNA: TGTGCCAGTACCATTGGCAATCAGCCCCAGCATTTT.

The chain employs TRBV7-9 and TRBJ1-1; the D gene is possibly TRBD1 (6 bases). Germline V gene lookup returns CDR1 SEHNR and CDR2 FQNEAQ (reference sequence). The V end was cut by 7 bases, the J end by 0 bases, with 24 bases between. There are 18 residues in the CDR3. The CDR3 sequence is CASNYAVRGLFMNTEAFF. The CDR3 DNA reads TGTGCCAGCAACTATGCCGTCAGGGGTCTCTTCATGAACACTGAAGCTTTCTTT.

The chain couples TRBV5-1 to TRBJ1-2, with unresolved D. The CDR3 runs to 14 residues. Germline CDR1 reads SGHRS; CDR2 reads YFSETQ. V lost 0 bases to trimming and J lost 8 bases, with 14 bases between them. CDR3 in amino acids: CASSLDGVLWGYTF. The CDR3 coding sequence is TGCGCCAGCAGCTTGGACGGGGTCCTCTGGGGCTACACCTTC.

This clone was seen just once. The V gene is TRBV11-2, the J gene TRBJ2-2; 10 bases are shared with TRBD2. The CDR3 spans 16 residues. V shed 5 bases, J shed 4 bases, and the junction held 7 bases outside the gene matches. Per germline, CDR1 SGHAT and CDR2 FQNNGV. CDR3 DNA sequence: TGTGCCAGCAGCGTCATCGGGACTAGCGCCACCGGGGAGCTGTTTTTT. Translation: CASSVIGTSATGELFF. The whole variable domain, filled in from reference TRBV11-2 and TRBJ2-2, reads EAGVAQSPRYKIIEKRQSVAFWCNPISGHATLYWYQQILGQGPKLLIQFQNNGVVDDSQLPKDRFSAERLKGVDSTLKIQPAKLEDSAVYLCASSVIGTSATGELFFGEGSRLTVL.

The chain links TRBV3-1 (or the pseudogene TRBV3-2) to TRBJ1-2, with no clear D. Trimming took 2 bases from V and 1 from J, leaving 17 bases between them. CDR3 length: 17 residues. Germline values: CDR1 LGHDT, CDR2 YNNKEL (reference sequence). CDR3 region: CASSQLRSFPFNYGYTF. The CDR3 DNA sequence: TGTGCCAGCAGCCAATTGAGGAGCTTCCCTTTTAACTATGGCTACACCTTC.

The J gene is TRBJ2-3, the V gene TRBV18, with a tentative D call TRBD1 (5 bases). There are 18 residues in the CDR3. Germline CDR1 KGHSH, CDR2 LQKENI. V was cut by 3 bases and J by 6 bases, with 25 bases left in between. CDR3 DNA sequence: TGTGCCAGCTCACCCTTACCGGTGGGGCCTACGTTTGCGGATACGCAGTATTTT. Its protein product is CASSPLPVGPTFADTQYF.

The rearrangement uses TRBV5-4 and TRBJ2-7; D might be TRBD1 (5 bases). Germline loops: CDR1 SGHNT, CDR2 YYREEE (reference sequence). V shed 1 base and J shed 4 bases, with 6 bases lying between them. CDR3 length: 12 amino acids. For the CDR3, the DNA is TGTGCCAGCAGCTTGTCAGGGTACGAGCAGTACTTC. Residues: CASSLSGYEQYF.

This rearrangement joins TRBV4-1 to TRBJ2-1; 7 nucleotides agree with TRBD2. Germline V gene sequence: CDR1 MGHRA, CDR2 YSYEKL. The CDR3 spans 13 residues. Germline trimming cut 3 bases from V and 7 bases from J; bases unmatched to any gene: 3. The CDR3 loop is CASSHQGGNEQFF. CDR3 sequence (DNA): TGCGCCAGCAGCCATCAGGGAGGGAATGAGCAGTTCTTC.